This is a list of T cell receptor beta chains from one sample in a study of shared clonotypes between healthy human individuals. Only in-frame clones appear in the TCRdb table, and some are missing; sequencing was by immunoSEQ multiplex PCR. This repertoire shows over a million clones, around 74% found once; its top ten account for roughly 1.4%. The source material was memory CD4+ T cells sorted from blood. These receptor sequences come from a man aged 18 to 30 in good health. Each CDR3 is given with its conserved first and last residue. A D gene is named only where the DNA matches it firmly. Only some rows state a clone size, as once, few, many or a class for expanded clones.

v_call	d_call	clone_size	j_call	cdr3_aa	cdr3_nt
TRBV5-4	NA	NA	TRBJ2-7	CASSFRGTYEQYF	TGTGCCAGCAGCTTTCGGGGTACCTACGAGCAGTACTTC
TRBV4-1	TRBD2	NA	TRBJ2-5	CASSQEGRGYQETQYF	TGCGCCAGCAGCCAAGAGGGGAGGGGTTATCAAGAGACCCAGTACTTC
TRBV7-7	TRBD1	many	TRBJ2-2	CASSAGQGRGTGELFF	TGTGCTAGCAGCGCGGGACAGGGACGAGGCACCGGGGAGCTGTTTTTT
TRBV18	NA	NA	TRBJ1-6	CASSPNVGGRESPLHF	TGTGCCAGCTCACCAAATGTCGGAGGGAGAGAATCACCCCTCCACTTT
TRBV7-2	NA	NA	TRBJ2-5	CASSLAGGVQETQYF	TGTGCCAGCAGCTTAGCGGGCGGGGTCCAAGAGACCCAGTACTTC
TRBV28	NA	NA	TRBJ2-5	CASSLIPRVGETQYF	TGTGCCAGCAGTTTAATTCCCCGGGTGGGGGAGACCCAGTACTTC
TRBV7-8	TRBD1	NA	TRBJ2-6	CASSPRDRGDSGANVLTF	TGTGCCAGCAGCCCCCGGGACAGGGGTGACTCTGGGGCCAACGTCCTGACTTTC
TRBV4-1	TRBD1	NA	TRBJ2-1	CASSQIPGQINEQFF	TGCGCCAGCAGCCAGATACCGGGACAGATTAATGAGCAGTTCTTC
TRBV9	NA	NA	TRBJ2-1	CASSATGERGSEQFF	TGTGCCAGCAGCGCGACGGGGGAGAGGGGTTCTGAGCAGTTCTTC
TRBV5-6	NA	NA	TRBJ1-5	CASSLGPNQPQHF	TGTGCCAGCAGTCTGGGGCCAAATCAGCCCCAGCATTTT
TRBV9	NA	NA	TRBJ2-3	CASSVSQGGADTQYF	TGTGCCAGCAGCGTAAGCCAGGGCGGTGCAGATACGCAGTATTTT
TRBV6-1	NA	NA	TRBJ2-3	CASSGYASTDTQYF	TGTGCCAGCAGTGGTTATGCTAGCACAGATACGCAGTATTTT
TRBV5-1	TRBD2	NA	TRBJ2-5	CASGTSGAQETQYF	TGCGCCAGCGGGACTAGCGGGGCCCAAGAGACCCAGTACTTC
TRBV6-5	NA	NA	TRBJ2-7	CASSYKGKQYF	TGTGCCAGCAGTTATAAGGGCAAGCAGTACTTC
TRBV18	NA	NA	TRBJ1-6	CASSPKGVGGNSPLHF	TGTGCCAGCTCACCAAAGGGGGTCGGGGGGAATTCACCCCTCCACTTT
TRBV10-3	TRBD1	NA	TRBJ1-1	CAIIDQGATEAFF	TGTGCCATCATCGATCAGGGGGCCACTGAAGCTTTCTTT
TRBV6-1	NA	NA	TRBJ1-1	CAITLRQLF	TGTGCCATCACGCTAAGACAGCTATTT
TRBV9	TRBD1	NA	TRBJ1-2	CASSGITGKGDRGPYGYTF	TGTGCCAGCAGCGGAATAACCGGAAAGGGGGACAGGGGTCCCTATGGCTACACCTTC
TRBV5-1	NA	NA	TRBJ2-5	CASSSGRVSQETQYF	TGCGCCAGCAGCTCCGGGCGGGTGTCCCAAGAGACCCAGTACTTC
TRBV28	TRBD1	NA	TRBJ1-3	CASRSPGQGTGNTIYF	TGTGCCAGCAGGTCCCCGGGACAGGGGACTGGAAACACCATATATTTT
TRBV5-1	TRBD1	NA	TRBJ2-7	CASSLSGTGSYEQYF	TGCGCCAGCAGCTTGTCCGGGACAGGGTCCTACGAGCAGTACTTC
TRBV7-3	NA	NA	TRBJ2-7	CASSLGAGSSYEQYF	TGTGCCAGCAGCTTAGGGGCAGGGAGCTCCTACGAGCAGTACTTC
TRBV6-5	NA	NA	TRBJ1-5	CASSSVKNQPQHF	TGTGCCAGCAGTTCCGTTAAGAATCAGCCCCAGCATTTT
TRBV11-2	NA	few	TRBJ1-4	CASSPQGNEKLFF	TGTGCCAGCAGCCCCCAGGGAAACGAAAAACTGTTTTTT
TRBV27	TRBD2	NA	TRBJ2-1	CASSSRLAGGYNEQFF	TGTGCCAGCAGCTCCAGACTAGCGGGGGGGTACAATGAGCAGTTCTTC
TRBV30	NA	NA	TRBJ1-2	CASPKGKYGYTF	TGTGCCTCGCCCAAAGGGAAATATGGCTACACCTTC
TRBV5-1	NA	NA	TRBJ2-5	CASSPTGETQYF	TGCGCCAGCAGCCCCACCGGTGAGACCCAGTACTTC
TRBV30	TRBD1	NA	TRBJ1-1	CAWSRGTTGLNTEAFF	TGTGCCTGGAGTCGGGGAACGACAGGGCTCAACACTGAAGCTTTCTTT
TRBV5-1	NA	NA	TRBJ1-1	CASSLAGGQAHTEAFF	TGCGCCAGCAGCTTGGCCGGGGGGCAGGCTCACACTGAAGCTTTCTTT
TRBV10-2	NA	NA	TRBJ1-3	CASSDRDSGNTIYF	TGCGCCAGCAGCGACCGGGACTCTGGAAACACCATATATTTT
TRBV7-2	TRBD1	NA	TRBJ1-2	CASSSRGGVNYGYTF	TGTGCCAGCAGCTCCAGGGGGGGAGTTAACTATGGCTACACCTTC
TRBV30	NA	NA	TRBJ2-3	CAWSVLSRTDTQYF	TGTGCCTGGAGTGTACTAAGTCGCACAGATACGCAGTATTTT
TRBV4-3	NA	NA	TRBJ2-1	CASSQKTAGSYNEQFF	TGCGCCAGCAGCCAAAAAACAGCGGGCTCCTACAATGAGCAGTTCTTC
TRBV30	TRBD1	few	TRBJ1-6	CALSGTAFYNSPLHF	TGTGCCTTGAGCGGGACAGCTTTCTATAATTCACCCCTCCACTTT
TRBV7-2	TRBD2	NA	TRBJ2-1	CASSLGTSGEQEQFF	TGTGCCAGCAGCTTAGGGACTAGCGGGGAGCAGGAGCAGTTCTTC